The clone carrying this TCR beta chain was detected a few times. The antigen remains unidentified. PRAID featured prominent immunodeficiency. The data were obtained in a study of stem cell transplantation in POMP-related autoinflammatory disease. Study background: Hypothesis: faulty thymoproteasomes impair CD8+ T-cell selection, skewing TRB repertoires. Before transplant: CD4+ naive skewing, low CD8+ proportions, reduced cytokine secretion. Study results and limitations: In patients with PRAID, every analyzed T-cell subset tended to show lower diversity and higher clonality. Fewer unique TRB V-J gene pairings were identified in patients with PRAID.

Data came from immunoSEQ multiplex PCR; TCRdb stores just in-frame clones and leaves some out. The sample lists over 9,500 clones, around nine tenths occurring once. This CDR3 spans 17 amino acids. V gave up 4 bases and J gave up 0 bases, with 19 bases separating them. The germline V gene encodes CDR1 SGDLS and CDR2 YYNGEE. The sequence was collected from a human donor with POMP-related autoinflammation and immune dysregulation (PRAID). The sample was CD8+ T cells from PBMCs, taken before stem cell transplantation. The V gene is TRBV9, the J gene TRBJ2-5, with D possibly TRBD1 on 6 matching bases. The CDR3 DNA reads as TGTGCCAGCAGCCCGGACCCCGGTTGGGACAACCAAGAGACCCAGTACTTC. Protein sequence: CASSPDPGWDNQETQYF. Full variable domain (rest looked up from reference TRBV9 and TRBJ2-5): DSGVTQTPKHLITATGQRVTLRCSPRSGDLSVYWYQQSLDQGLQFLIQYYNGEERAKGNILERFSAQQFPDLHSELNLSSLELGDSALYFCASSPDPGWDNQETQYFGPGTRLLVL.